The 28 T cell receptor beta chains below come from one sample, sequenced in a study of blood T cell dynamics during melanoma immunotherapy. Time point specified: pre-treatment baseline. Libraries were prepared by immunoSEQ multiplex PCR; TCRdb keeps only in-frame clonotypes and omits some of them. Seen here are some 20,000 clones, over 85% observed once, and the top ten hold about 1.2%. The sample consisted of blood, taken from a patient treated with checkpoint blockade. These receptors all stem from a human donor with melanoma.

The CDR3 protein is CASKIQQGALGYTF. CDR3 sequence (DNA): TGTGCCAGCAAAATTCAACAGGGGGCTCTTGGCTACACCTTC. The rearrangement joins TRBV5-4 to TRBJ1-2; 9 positions agree with TRBD1. The germline V gene encodes CDR1 SGHNT and CDR2 YYREEE (reference sequence). The CDR3 loop spans 14 amino acids. Unmatched junction bases numbered 10, after V lost 6 bases and J lost 7 bases. The entire variable domain, with the rest obtained from reference TRBV5-4 and TRBJ1-2, is as follows: ETGVTQSPTHLIKTRGQQVTLRCSSQSGHNTVSWYQQALGQGPQFIFQYYREEENGRGNFPPRFSGLQFPNYSSELNVNALELDDSALYLCASKIQQGALGYTFGSGTRLTVV.

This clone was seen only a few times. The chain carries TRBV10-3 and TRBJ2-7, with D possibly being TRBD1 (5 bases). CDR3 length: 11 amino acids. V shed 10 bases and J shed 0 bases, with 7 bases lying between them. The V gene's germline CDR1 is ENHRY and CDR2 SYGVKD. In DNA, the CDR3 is TGTGCCACAACAGGCTCCTACGAGCAGTACTTC. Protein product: CATTGSYEQYF.

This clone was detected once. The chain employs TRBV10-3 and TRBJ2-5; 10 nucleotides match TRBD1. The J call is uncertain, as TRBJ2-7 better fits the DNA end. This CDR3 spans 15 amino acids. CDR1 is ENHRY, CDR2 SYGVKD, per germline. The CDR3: CAISERSGTGDEQYF. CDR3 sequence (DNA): TGTGCCATCAGTGAGAGGTCCGGGACAGGGGACGAGCAGTACTTC.

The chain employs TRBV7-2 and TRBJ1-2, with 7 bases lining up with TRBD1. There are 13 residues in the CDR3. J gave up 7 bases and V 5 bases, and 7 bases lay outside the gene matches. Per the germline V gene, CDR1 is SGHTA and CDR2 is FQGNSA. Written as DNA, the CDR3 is TGTGCCAGCAGCCCCCGACAGGGTGGTGGCTACACCTTC. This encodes CASSPRQGGGYTF. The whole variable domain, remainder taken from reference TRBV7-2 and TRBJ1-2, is GAGVSQSPSNKVTEKGKDVELRCDPISGHTALYWYRQSLGQGLEFLIYFQGNSAPDKSGLPSDRFSAERTGGSVSTLTIQRTQQEDSAVYLCASSPRQGGGYTFGSGTRLTVV.

CDR3 protein: CASSIEQGVTEAFF. CDR3 sequence (DNA): TGTGCCAGTAGTATAGAACAGGGGGTCACTGAAGCTTTCTTT. The rearrangement links TRBV19 to TRBJ1-1; 8 nucleotides agree with TRBD1. CDR1 is LNHDA and CDR2 is SQIVND in the germline V gene (reference sequence). CDR3 length: 14 residues. V was clipped by 0 bases and J by 4 bases; unmatched bases: 1. Supplemented by reference TRBV19 and TRBJ1-1, the full variable domain reads DGGITQSPKYLFRKEGQNVTLSCEQNLNHDAMYWYRQDPGQGLRLIYYSQIVNDFQKGDIAEGYSVSREKKESFPLTVTSAQKNPTAFYLCASSIEQGVTEAFFGQGTRLTVV.

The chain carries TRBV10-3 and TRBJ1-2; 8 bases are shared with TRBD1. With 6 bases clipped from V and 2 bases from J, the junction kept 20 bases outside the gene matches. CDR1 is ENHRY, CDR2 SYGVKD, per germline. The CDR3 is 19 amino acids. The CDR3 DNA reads TGTGCCATCAGAACCAGTTCTCCGGGACAGGCGATCCCCAACTATGGCTACACCTTC. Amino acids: CAIRTSSPGQAIPNYGYTF.

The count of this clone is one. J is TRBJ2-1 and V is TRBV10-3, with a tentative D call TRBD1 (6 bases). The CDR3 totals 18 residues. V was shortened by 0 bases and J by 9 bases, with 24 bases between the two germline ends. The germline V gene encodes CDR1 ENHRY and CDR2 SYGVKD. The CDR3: CAISESLGVGERGIEQFF. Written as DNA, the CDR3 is TGTGCCATCAGTGAGTCTCTAGGAGTGGGGGAGAGGGGGATTGAGCAGTTCTTC.

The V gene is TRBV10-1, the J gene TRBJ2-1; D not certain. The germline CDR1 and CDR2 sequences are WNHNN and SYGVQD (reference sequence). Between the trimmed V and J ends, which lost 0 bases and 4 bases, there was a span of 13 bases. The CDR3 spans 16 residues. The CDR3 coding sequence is TGCGCCAGCAGTGAGTCGAGGCTAACCTTATACAATGAGCAGTTCTTC. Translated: CASSESRLTLYNEQFF.

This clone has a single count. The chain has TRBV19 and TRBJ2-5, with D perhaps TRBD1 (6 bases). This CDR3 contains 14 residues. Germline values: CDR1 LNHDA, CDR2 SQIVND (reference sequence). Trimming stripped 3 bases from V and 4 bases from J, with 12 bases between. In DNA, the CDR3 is TGTGCCAGTAGTATTGGTGGGGGCCCAGAGACCCAGTACTTC. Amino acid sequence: CASSIGGGPETQYF.

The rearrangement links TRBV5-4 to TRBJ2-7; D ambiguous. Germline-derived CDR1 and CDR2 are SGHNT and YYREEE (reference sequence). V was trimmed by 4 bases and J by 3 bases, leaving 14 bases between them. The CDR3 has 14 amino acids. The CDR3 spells CASSPPGSRYEQYF. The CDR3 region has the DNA TGTGCCAGCAGCCCCCCGGGCTCCCGCTACGAGCAGTACTTC.

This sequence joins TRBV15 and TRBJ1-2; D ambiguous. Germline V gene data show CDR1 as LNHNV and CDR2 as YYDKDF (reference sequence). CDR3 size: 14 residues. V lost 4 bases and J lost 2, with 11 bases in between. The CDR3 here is CATSNQPKNYGYTF. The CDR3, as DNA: TGTGCCACCAGCAACCAACCAAAAAACTATGGCTACACCTTC. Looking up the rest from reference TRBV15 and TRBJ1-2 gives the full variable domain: DAMVIQNPRYQVTQFGKPVTLSCSQTLNHNVMYWYQQKSSQAPKLLFHYYDKDFNNEADTPDNFQSRRPNTSFCFLDIRSPGLGDTAMYLCATSNQPKNYGYTFGSGTRLTVV.

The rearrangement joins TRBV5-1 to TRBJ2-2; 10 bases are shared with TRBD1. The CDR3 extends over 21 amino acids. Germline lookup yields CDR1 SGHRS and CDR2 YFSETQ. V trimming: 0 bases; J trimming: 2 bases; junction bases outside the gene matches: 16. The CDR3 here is CASSLANFHPGQGFNTGELFF. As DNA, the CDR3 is TGCGCCAGCAGCTTGGCAAACTTTCATCCGGGACAGGGGTTTAACACCGGGGAGCTGTTTTTT.

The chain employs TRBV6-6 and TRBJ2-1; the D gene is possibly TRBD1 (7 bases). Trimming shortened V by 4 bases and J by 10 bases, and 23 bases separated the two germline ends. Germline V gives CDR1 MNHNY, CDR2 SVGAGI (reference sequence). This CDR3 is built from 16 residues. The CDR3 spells CASSFWGDRSSEEQFF. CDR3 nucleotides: TGTGCCAGCAGTTTTTGGGGGGACAGATCCTCTGAGGAGCAGTTCTTC.

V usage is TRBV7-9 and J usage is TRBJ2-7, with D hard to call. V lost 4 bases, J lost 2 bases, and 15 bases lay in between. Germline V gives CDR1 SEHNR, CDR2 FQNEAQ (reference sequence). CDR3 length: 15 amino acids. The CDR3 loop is CASSSARNAPYEQYF. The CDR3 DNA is TGTGCCAGCAGCTCCGCGAGGAATGCCCCCTACGAGCAGTACTTC.

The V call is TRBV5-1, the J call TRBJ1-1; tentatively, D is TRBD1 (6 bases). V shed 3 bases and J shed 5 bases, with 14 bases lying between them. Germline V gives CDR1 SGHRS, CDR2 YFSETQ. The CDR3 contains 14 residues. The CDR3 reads CASSSTGRRTEAFF. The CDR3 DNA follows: TGCGCCAGCAGCTCCACAGGGAGGAGGACTGAAGCTTTCTTT. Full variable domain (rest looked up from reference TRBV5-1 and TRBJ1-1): KAGVTQTPRYLIKTRGQQVTLSCSPISGHRSVSWYQQTPGQGLQFLFEYFSETQRNKGNFPGRFSGRQFSNSRSEMNVSTLELGDSALYLCASSSTGRRTEAFFGQGTRLTVV.

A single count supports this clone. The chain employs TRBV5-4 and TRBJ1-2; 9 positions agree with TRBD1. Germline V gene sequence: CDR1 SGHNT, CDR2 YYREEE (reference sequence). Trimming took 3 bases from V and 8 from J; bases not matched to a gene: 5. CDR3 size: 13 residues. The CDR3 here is CASSSTGGLGYTF. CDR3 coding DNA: TGTGCCAGCAGCTCTACAGGGGGCTTGGGCTACACCTTC.

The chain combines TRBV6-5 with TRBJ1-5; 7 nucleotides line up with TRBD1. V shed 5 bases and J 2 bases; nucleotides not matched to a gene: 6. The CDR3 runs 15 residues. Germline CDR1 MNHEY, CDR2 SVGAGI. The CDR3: CASSARDSRNQPQHF. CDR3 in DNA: TGTGCCAGCAGTGCCCGGGACAGCCGCAATCAGCCCCAGCATTTT.

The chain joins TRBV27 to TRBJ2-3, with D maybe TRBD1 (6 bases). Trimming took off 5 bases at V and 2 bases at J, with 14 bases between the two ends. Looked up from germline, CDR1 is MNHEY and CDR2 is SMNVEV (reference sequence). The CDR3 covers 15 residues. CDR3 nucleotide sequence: TGTGCCAGCAGTCCCGGACAGAAATTCACAGATACGCAGTATTTT. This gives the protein CASSPGQKFTDTQYF.

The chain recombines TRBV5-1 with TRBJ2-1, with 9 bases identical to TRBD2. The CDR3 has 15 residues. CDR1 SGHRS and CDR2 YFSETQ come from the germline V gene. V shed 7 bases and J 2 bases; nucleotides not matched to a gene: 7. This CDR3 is CASAPGLATYNEQFF. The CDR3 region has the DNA TGCGCCAGCGCGCCGGGACTAGCCACCTACAATGAGCAGTTCTTC.

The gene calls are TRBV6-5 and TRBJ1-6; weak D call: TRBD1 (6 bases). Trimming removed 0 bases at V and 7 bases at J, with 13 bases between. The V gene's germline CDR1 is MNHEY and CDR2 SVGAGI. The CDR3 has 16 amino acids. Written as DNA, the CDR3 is TGTGCCAGCAGTTACTCGGGGGTGGGGGGCAATTCACCCCTCCACTTT. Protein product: CASSYSGVGGNSPLHF.

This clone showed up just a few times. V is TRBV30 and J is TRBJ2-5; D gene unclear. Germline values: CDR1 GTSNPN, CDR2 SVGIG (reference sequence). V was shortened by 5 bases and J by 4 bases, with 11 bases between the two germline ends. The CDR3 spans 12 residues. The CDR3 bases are TGTGCCTGGCGTAGGATCGGAGAGACCCAGTACTTC. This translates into CAWRRIGETQYF.

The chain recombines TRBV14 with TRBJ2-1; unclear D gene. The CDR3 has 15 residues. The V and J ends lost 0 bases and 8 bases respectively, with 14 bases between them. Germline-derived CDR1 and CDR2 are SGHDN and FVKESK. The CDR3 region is CASSQDGHRSDEQFF. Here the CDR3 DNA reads TGTGCCAGCAGCCAAGATGGGCATCGGAGCGATGAGCAGTTCTTC.

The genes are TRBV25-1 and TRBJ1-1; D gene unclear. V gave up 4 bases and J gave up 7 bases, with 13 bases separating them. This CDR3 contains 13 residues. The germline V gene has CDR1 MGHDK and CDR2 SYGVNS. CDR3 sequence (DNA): TGTGCCAGCAGTGCCGTGGTCTGGGGTGAAGCTTTCTTT. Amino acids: CASSAVVWGEAFF.

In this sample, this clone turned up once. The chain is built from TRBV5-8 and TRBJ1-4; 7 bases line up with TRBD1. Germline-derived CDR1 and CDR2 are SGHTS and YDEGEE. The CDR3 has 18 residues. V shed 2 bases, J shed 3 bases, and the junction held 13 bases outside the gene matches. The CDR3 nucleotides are TGTGCCAGCAGCTTCGGTACAGGGGCCGGCCTAGCTAATGAAAAACTGTTTTTT. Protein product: CASSFGTGAGLANEKLFF.

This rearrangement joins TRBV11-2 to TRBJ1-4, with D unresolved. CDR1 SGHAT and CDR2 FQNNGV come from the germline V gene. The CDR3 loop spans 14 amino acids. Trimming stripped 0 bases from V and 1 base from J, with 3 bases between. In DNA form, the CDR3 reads TGTGCCAGCAGCTTAGAGAGAACTAATGAAAAACTGTTTTTT. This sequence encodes CASSLERTNEKLFF.

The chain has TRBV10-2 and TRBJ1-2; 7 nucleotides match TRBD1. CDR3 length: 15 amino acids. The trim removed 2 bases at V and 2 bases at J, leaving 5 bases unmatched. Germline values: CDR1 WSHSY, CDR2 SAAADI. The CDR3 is CASSERGQPNYGYTF. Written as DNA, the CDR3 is TGCGCCAGCAGTGAGCGGGGACAGCCGAACTATGGCTACACCTTC.

The CDR3 loop reads CASSLAGTSELETQYF. The CDR3 bases are TGCGCCAGCAGCTTGGCCGGGACTAGTGAGTTAGAGACCCAGTACTTC. The V gene is TRBV5-1, the J gene TRBJ2-5; TRBD2 matches at 8 bases. CDR3 size: 16 residues. Germline-derived CDR1 and CDR2 are SGHRS and YFSETQ. After removal of 0 bases from V and 4 bases from J, the junction contained 8 bases not matched to a gene.

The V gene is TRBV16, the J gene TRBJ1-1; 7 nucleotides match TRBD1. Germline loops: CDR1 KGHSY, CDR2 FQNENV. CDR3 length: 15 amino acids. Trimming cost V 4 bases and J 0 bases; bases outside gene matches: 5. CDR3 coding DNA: TGTGCCAGCAGCCTATCGGGACAGTTGAACACTGAAGCTTTCTTT. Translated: CASSLSGQLNTEAFF.